A single sample is the source of the 12 T cell receptor beta chains below, sequenced in a study of T cell changes during pregnancy in multiple sclerosis. Sequencing was performed with immunoSEQ multiplex PCR; in TCRdb, only in-frame clones are kept and a portion is missing. This sample has about 45,000 clones, with about 88% found just once. The specimen comprised CD4+ T cells from peripheral blood mononuclear cells, sampled in the first trimester of pregnancy. The receptors here all came from a female donor with multiple sclerosis, enrolled in a pregnancy study.

This chain joins TRBV21-1 and TRBJ2-7; TRBD1 is the table's D call and was not checked against the DNA. TRBV21-1 is a recognized pseudogene. This CDR3 has 16 amino acids. In DNA, the CDR3 is TGTGCCCCCGAGGTCCAGGGGAGAGGCCCCGCCTACGAGCAGTACTTC. The encoded protein is CAPEVQGRGPAYEQYF.

V and J are TRBV6-1 and TRBJ2-7; D remains ambiguous. This CDR3 is built from 14 residues. Germline CDR1 is MNHNS and CDR2 is SASEGT. The V gene lost 8 bases and the J gene lost 3 bases, with 17 bases spanning the gap. The CDR3 DNA is TGTGCCAGCGAGACTCGCAACGTAAACTACGAGCAGTACTTC. This gives the protein CASETRNVNYEQYF.

The rearrangement joins TRBV4-1 to TRBJ1-1; TRBD1 is a possible D gene (6 bases). CDR1 is MGHRA, CDR2 YSYEKL, per germline. The CDR3 spans 14 residues. Deletions cut 2 bases from V and 1 base from J, with 8 bases between. CDR3 nucleotide sequence: TGCGCCAGCAGCCAACAGACAGGGAACACTGAAGCTTTCTTT. It is translated as CASSQQTGNTEAFF.

The chain uses TRBV29-1 and TRBJ2-3, with 8 bases fitting TRBD2. CDR3 length: 14 amino acids. Looked up from germline, CDR1 is SQVTM and CDR2 is ANQGSEA. Here the CDR3 reads CRPPRGRRPDTQYF. In DNA form, the CDR3 reads TGCAGACCCCCGCGCGGGAGGAGGCCAGATACGCAGTATTTT.

The V call is TRBV7-2, the J call TRBJ2-7; possibly TRBD2 for D (6 bases). The CDR3 runs 15 residues. The ends were cut back, 8 bases at V and 4 bases at J, with 21 bases in the middle. Germline CDR1 and CDR2: SGHTA and FQGNSA. The CDR3, as DNA: TGTGCCAGCCTCCCCTGGGCATTGGGGACTTACGAGCAGTACTTC. It specifies CASLPWALGTYEQYF.

About this clone: The same CDR3 arises from other DNA sequences in this sample as well. The rearrangement links TRBV5-1 to TRBJ2-1; 7 positions match TRBD2. The CDR3 contains 13 residues. Germline values: CDR1 SGHRS, CDR2 YFSETQ. Unmatched junction bases numbered 0, after V lost 1 base and J lost 5 bases. CDR3 nucleotides: TGCGCCAGCAGCTTGACTAGCGACAATGAGCAGTTCTTC. Amino acid sequence: CASSLTSDNEQFF.

V gene TRBV29-1 combines with J gene TRBJ1-1; 10 nucleotides align to TRBD1. V lost 3 bases, J lost 0 bases, and 4 bases stayed unmatched. This CDR3 is built from 15 residues. Germline V lookup: CDR1 SQVTM, CDR2 ANQGSEA. The CDR3 DNA sequence: TGCAGCGTTGACCCGACAGGGGGCATGAACACTGAAGCTTTCTTT. Its protein is CSVDPTGGMNTEAFF.

The chain combines TRBV4-1 with TRBJ1-2; 9 bases line up with TRBD1. The CDR3 spans 15 residues. V lost 6 bases, J lost 4 bases, and 9 bases stayed unmatched. Germline lookup yields CDR1 MGHRA and CDR2 YSYEKL. The CDR3 protein is CASRYPGQGSYGYTF. Here the CDR3 DNA reads TGCGCCAGCAGATATCCGGGACAGGGATCCTATGGCTACACCTTC.

This chain joins TRBV15 and TRBJ2-5; TRBD2 aligns across 8 bases. Germline V gives CDR1 LNHNV, CDR2 YYDKDF (reference sequence). The CDR3 is made up of 16 amino acids. The V segment lost 5 bases and the J segment 6 bases; nucleotides outside the gene matches: 14. For the CDR3, the DNA is TGTGCCACCAGCCCACCGGGGGGACTAGGCTTGAAGACCCAGTACTTC. Translation gives CATSPPGGLGLKTQYF.

V usage is TRBV2 and J usage is TRBJ2-5, with 7 bases aligning to TRBD1. The V and J ends lost 5 bases and 1 base, in that order; junction bases with no gene match: 4. The germline CDR1 and CDR2 sequences are SNHLY and FYNNEI. CDR3 size: 14 residues. The CDR3 DNA reads as TGTGCCAGCAGTCCGTCAGGGGGCCAAGAGACCCAGTACTTC. This translates into CASSPSGGQETQYF.

The rearrangement joins TRBV18 to TRBJ1-2; no clear D gene. The CDR3 is 15 residues long. V was shortened by 3 bases and J by 4 bases, with 15 bases between the two germline ends. Germline V gives CDR1 KGHSH, CDR2 LQKENI. CDR3 bases: TGTGCCAGCTCACCCCCCGGGTCGCTCGGCTATGGCTACACCTTC. This sequence encodes CASSPPGSLGYGYTF.

The chain recombines TRBV11-2 with TRBJ2-4, with 7 bases fitting TRBD1. The V gene end was trimmed by 4 bases and the J gene end by 0 bases; junction bases not matched to a gene: 12. CDR3 length: 18 amino acids. Germline V gives CDR1 SGHAT, CDR2 FQNNGV. CDR3 sequence: CASSSMRQQGIAKNIQYF. CDR3 sequence (DNA): TGTGCCAGCAGCTCTATGCGCCAACAGGGGATAGCCAAAAACATTCAGTACTTC.